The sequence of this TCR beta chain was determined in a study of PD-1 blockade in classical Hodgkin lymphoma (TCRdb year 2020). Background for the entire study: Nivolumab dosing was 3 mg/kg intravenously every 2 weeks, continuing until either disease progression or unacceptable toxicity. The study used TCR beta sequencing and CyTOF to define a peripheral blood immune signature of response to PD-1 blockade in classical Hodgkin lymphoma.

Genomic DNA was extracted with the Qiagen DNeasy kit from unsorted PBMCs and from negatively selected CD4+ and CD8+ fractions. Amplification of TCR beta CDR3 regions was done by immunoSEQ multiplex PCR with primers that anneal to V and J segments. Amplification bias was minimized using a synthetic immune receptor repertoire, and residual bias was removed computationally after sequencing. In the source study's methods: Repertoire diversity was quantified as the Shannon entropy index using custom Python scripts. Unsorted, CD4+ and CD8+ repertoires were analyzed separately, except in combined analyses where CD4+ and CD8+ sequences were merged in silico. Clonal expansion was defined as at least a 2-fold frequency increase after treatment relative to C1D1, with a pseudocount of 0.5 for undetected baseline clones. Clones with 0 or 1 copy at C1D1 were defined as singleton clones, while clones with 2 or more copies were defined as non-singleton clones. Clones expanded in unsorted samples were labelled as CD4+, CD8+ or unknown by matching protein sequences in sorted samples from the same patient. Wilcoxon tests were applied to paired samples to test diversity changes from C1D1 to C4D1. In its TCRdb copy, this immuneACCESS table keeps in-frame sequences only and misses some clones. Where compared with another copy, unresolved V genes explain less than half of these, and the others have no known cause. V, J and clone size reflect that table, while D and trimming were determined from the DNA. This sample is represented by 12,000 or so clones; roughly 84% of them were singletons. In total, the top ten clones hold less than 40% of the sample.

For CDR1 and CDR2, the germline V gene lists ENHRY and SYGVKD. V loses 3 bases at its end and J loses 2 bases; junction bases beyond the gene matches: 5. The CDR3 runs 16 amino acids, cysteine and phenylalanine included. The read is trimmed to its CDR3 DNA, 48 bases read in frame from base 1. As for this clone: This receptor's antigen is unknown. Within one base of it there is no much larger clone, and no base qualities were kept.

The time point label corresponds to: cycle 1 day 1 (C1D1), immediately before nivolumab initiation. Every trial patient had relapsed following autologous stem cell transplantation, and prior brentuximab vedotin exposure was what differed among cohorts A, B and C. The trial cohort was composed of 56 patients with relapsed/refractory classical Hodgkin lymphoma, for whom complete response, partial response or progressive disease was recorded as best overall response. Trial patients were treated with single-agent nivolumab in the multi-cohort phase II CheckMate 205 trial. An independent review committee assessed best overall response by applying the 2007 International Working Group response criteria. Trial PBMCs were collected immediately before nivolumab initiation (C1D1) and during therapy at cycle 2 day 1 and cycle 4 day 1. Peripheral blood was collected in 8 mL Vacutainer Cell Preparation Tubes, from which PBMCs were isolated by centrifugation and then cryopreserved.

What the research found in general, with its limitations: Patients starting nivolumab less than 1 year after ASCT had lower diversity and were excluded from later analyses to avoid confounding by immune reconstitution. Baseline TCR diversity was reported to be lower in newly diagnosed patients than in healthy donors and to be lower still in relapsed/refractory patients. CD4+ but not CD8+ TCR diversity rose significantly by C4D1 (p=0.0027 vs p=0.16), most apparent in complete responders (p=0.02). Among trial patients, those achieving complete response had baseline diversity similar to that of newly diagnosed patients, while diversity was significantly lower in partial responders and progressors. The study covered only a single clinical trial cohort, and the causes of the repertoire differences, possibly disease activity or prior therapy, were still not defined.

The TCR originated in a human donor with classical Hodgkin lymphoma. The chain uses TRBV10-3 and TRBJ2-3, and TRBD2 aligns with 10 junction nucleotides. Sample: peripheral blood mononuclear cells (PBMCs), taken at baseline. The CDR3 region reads CAISDTLAGDTDTQYF. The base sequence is TGTGCCATCAGTGACACCCTAGCGGGGGACACAGATACGCAGTATTTT.